The sequence of this T cell receptor beta chain was determined in a study of Graves' ophthalmopathy and Graves' hyperthyroidism. This clonotype occurred many times. Germline CDR1 MNHEY, CDR2 SVGEGT. The CDR3 loop spans 16 amino acids. The ends lost 5 bases at V and 3 bases at J; junction bases unmatched: 9. The study amplified TCR beta CDR3 regions using RNA transcripts. Following a first-round RT-PCR that used HTBI primers, a second-round multiplex PCR was carried out. TCRdb reanalysed the multiplex PCR reads using MiXCR and keeps one entry per CDR3 protein. The sample shows roughly 400,000 distinct CDR3 sequences, about 17% of them seen only once.

Material for sequencing was peripheral blood. The clonotype originates from an adult woman with stable Graves' hyperthyroidism. This sequence joins TRBV6-2 or TRBV6-3 and TRBJ2-2; 7 bases are a match to TRBD2. CDR3 amino acids: CASSPMSGKDTGELFF. CDR3 nucleotide sequence: TGTGCCAGCAGTCCCATGAGCGGGAAGGACACCGGGGAGCTGTTTTTT.